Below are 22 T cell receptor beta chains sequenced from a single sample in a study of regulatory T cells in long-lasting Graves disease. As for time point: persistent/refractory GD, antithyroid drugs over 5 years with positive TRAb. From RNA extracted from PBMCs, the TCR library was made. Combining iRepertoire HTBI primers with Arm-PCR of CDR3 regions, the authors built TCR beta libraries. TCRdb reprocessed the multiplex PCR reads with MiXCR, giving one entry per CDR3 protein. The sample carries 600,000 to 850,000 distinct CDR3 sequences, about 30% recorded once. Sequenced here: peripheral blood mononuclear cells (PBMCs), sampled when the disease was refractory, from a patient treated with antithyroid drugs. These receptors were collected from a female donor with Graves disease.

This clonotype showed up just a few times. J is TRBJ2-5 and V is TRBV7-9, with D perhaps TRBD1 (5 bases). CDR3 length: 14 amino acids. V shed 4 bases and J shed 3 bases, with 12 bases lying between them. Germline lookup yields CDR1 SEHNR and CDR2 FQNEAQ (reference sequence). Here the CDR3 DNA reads TGTGCCAGCAGCTCCAGGGTCCGGGAAGAGACCCAGTACTTC. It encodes CASSSRVREETQYF.

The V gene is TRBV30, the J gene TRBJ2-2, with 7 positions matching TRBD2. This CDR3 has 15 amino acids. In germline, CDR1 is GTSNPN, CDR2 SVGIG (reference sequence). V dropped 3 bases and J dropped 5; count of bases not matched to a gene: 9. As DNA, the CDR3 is TGTGCCTGGAGATTTTCAGCGGGAATTACCGGGGAGCTGTTTTTT. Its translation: CAWRFSAGITGELFF.

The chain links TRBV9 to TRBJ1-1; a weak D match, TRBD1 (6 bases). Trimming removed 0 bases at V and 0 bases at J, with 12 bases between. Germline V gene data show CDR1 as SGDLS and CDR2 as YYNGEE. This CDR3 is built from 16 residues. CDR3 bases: TGTGCCAGCAGCGTAGGGGGGCGGATAATGAACACTGAAGCTTTCTTT. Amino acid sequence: CASSVGGRIMNTEAFF. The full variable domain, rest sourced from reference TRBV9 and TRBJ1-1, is DSGVTQTPKHLITATGQRVTLRCSPRSGDLSVYWYQQSLDQGLQFLIQYYNGEERAKGNILERFSAQQFPDLHSELNLSSLELGDSALYFCASSVGGRIMNTEAFFGQGTRLTVV.

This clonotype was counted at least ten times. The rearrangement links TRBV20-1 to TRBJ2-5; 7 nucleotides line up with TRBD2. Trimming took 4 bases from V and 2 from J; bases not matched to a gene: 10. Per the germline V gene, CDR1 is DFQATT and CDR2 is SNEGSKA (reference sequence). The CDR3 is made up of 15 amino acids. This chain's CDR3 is CSAKFPSGRQETQYF. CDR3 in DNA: TGCAGTGCTAAGTTCCCTAGCGGTCGACAAGAGACCCAGTACTTC.

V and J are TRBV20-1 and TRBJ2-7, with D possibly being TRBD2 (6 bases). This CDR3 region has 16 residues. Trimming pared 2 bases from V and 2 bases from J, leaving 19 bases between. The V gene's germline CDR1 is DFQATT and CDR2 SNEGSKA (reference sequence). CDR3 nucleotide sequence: TGCAGTGCTAGAATGCGGGGAGTGGGGAGGACCTACGAGCAGTACTTC. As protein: CSARMRGVGRTYEQYF.

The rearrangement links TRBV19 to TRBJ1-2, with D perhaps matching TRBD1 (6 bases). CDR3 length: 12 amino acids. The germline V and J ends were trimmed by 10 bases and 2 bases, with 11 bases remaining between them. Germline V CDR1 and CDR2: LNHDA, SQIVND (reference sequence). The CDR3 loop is CATNRENYGYTF. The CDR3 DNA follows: TGTGCCACCAACAGGGAAAACTATGGCTACACCTTC.

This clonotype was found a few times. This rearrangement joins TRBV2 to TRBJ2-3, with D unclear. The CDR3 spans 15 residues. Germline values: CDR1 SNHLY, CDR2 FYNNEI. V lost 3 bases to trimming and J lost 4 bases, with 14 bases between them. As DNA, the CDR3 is TGTGCCAGCAGTGACCGGCCCCGGACGCCAGATACGCAGTATTTT. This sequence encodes CASSDRPRTPDTQYF.

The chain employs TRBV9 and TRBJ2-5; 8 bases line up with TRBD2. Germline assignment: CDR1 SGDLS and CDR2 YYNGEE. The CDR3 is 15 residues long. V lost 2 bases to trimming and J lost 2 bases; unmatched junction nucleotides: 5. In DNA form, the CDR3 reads TGTGCCAGCAGCGTGCTTAGCGGGACTCAAGAGACCCAGTACTTC. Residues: CASSVLSGTQETQYF.

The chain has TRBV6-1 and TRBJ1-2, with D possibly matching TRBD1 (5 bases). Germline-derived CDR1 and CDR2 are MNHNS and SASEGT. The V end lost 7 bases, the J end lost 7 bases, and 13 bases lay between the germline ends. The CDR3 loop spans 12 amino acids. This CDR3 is CASTSFDSGYTF. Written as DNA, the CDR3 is TGTGCCAGCACCTCCTTTGACAGTGGCTACACCTTC.

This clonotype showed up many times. CDR3 DNA sequence: TGTGCCAGCAGTTTAACGGGCGGGAGGGGGACCCAGTACTTC. This sequence encodes CASSLTGGRGTQYF. V is TRBV12-3 or TRBV12-4 and J is TRBJ2-5, with TRBD2 matching over 9 bases. After removal of 2 bases from V and 7 bases from J, the junction contained 5 bases not matched to a gene. The CDR3 is made up of 14 amino acids.

CDR3 sequence (DNA): TGCAGCGTCGTGGACAGGGCCGGGGCCAACGTCCTGACTTTC. It yields the protein CSVVDRAGANVLTF. This chain links TRBV29-1 with TRBJ2-6, with 8 bases matching TRBD1. CDR1 SQVTM and CDR2 ANQGSEA come from the germline V gene. The CDR3 contains 14 residues. Trimming removed 6 bases from V and 4 bases from J; junction bases left unmatched: 5.

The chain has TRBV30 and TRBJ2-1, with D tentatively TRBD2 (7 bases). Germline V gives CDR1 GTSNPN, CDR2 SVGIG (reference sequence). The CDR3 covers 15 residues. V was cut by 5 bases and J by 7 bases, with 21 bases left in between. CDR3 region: CAWVGRRRGGNEQFF. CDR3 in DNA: TGTGCCTGGGTAGGGAGACGCAGGGGAGGGAATGAGCAGTTCTTC.

The CDR3 region is CASSLEGGREQPQHF. CDR3 sequence (DNA): TGCGCCAGCAGCTTGGAAGGCGGCAGGGAACAGCCCCAGCATTTT. The gene calls are TRBV5-1 and TRBJ1-5, with D possibly being TRBD1 (5 bases). Trimming took 0 bases from V and 7 from J, leaving 14 bases between them. Per germline, CDR1 SGHRS and CDR2 YFSETQ. CDR3 size: 15 residues.

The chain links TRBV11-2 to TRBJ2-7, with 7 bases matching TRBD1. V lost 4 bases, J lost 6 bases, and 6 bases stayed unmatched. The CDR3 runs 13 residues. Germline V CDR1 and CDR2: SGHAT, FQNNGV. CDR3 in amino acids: CASSSWAGGEQYF. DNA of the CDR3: TGTGCCAGCAGCTCCTGGGCAGGGGGCGAGCAGTACTTC.

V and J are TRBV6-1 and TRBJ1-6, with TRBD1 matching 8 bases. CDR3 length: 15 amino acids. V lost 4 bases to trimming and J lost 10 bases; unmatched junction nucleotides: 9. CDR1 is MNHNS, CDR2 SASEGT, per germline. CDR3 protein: CASSVGAGGGSPLHF. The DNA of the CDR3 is TGTGCCAGCAGTGTTGGGGCAGGGGGCGGATCACCCCTCCACTTT.

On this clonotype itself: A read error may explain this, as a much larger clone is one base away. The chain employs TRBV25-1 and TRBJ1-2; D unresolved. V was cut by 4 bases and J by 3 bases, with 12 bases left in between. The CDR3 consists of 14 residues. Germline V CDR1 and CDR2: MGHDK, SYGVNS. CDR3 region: CASSGPGEHYGYTF. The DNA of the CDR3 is TGTGCCAGCAGTGGTCCCGGGGAACACTATGGCTACACCTTC.

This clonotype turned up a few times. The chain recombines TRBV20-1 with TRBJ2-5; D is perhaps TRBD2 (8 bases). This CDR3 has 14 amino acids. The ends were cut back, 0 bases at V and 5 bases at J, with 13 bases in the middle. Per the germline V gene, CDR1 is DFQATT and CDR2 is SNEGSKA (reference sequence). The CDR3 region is CSARDPGGGETQYF. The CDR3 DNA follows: TGCAGTGCTAGAGATCCGGGAGGGGGCGAGACCCAGTACTTC.

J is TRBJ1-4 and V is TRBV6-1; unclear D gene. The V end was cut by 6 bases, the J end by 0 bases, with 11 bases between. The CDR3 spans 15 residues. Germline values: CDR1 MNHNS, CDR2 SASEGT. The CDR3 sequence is CASREAGSTNEKLFF. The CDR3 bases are TGTGCCAGCAGGGAGGCGGGTTCAACTAATGAAAAACTGTTTTTT.

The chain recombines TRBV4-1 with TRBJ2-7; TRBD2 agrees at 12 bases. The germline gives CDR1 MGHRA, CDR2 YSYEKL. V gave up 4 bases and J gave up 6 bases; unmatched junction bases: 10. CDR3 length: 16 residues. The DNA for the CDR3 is TGCGCCAGCAGCCGGACTAGCGGGATACTGGGGGGCGAGCAGTACTTC. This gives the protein CASSRTSGILGGEQYF.

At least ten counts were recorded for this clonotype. In DNA, the CDR3 is TGTGCCAGCAGCTTAACTCCCGGGACAGGGGGGGACATTCAGTACTTC. It yields the protein CASSLTPGTGGDIQYF. The chain links TRBV11-2 to TRBJ2-4; 11 bases fit TRBD1. The V gene end was trimmed by 2 bases and the J gene end by 8 bases; junction bases not matched to a gene: 8. Germline CDR1 is SGHAT and CDR2 is FQNNGV. The CDR3 is made up of 16 amino acids.

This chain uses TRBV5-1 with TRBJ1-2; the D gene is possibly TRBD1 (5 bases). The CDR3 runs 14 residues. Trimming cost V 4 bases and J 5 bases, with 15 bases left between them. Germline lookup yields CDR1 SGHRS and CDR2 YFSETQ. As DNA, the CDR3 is TGCGCCAGCAGCCCGGGATCGGGACTGTATGGCTACACCTTC. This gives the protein CASSPGSGLYGYTF.

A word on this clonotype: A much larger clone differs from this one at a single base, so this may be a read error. The CDR3 nucleotides are TGTGCCAGCAGAGGAAAGGGAGATAACTATGGCTACACCTTC. The encoded protein is CASRGKGDNYGYTF. This chain joins TRBV6-2 or TRBV6-3 and TRBJ1-2; D unresolved. V shed 6 bases and J shed 1 base, with 12 bases lying between them. This CDR3 has 14 amino acids. Germline CDR1 and CDR2: MNHEY and SVGEGT.